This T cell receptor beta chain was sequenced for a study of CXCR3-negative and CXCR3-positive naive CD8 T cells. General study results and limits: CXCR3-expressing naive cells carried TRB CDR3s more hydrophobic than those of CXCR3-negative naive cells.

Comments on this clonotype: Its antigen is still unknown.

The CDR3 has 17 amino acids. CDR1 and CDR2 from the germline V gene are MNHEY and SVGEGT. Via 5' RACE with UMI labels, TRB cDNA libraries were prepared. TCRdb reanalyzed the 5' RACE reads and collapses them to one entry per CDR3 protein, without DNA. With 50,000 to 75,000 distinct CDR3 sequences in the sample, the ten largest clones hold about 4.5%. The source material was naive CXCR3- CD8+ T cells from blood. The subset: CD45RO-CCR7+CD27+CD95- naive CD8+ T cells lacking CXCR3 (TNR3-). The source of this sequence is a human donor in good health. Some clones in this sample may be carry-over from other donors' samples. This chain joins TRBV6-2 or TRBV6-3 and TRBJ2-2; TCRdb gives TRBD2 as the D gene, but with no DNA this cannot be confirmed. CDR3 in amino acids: CASRQLASGENTGELFF.